This T cell receptor beta chain was sequenced in a study of blood T cell repertoires in COVID-19. Study-level background: There were acute and convalescent COVID-19 samples, and they came from the United States, Italy and Spain.

V dropped 8 bases and J dropped 3 bases, with 16 bases sitting between them. From germline, CDR1 is SEHNR and CDR2 FQNEAQ (reference sequence). This CDR3 has 15 amino acids. In the study's own analysis: Quantification of nucleated cells was approximated via reference gene primer amplification. The assay was immunoSEQ multiplex PCR, and TCRdb's table has in-frame clones only and misses some. Clonal size and the V and J genes are those of that table, whereas D and trimming came from the DNA. The sample includes 250,000 to 350,000 clones, 88% of them seen just once. The rearrangement uses TRBV7-9 and TRBJ1-4, with a possible D match to TRBD1 (6 bases). This receptor was taken from a woman aged 25 to 39 with COVID-19, enrolled during active disease. Sequenced material: peripheral blood. The CDR3 region has the DNA TGTGCCAGCGGAAACAGGGTGGCCTCTAATGAAAAACTGTTTTTT. Residues: CASGNRVASNEKLFF.